This T cell receptor (beta chain) was obtained from a study of T cell responses to AZD1222 COVID-19 vaccine. Assay: immunoSEQ multiplex PCR; the TCRdb copy retains only in-frame clones and omits some. The sample has about 86,000 clones, approximately 88% seen once. The V end lost 8 bases, the J end lost 4 bases, and 11 bases lay between the germline ends. Germline V gene lookup returns CDR1 LNHDA and CDR2 SQIVND (reference sequence). The CDR3 is made up of 12 amino acids. This sequence joins TRBV19 and TRBJ1-2, with D perhaps matching TRBD1 (6 bases). The clonotype was recovered from an adult in good health. The source was peripheral blood, collected on day 0 of AZD1222 vaccination. The CDR3 spells CASWGPPYGYTF. Here the CDR3 DNA reads TGTGCCAGTTGGGGGCCTCCCTATGGCTACACCTTC.